Sequencing of this T cell receptor (beta chain) was carried out in a study of T cell repertoires in cytomegalovirus infection (dated by TCRdb to about 2019). For context, the study as a whole: Donor HLA type was relevant to the analysis, because carriage of CMV infection together with the matching HLA type was indicated by public TCR beta signatures. The research as a whole found: In both this cohort and an independent roughly 350-donor cohort, the cumulative frequency of public TCR beta family members distinguished carriers of CMV infection plus the relevant HLA type. The ex vivo response was dominated by HLA-C-restricted CMV-specific TCR beta clonotypes, and the single most frequent clonotype in two of eight donors was supplied by these HLA-C-restricted clonotypes.

The cysteine opens and the phenylalanine closes a CDR3 of 15 amino acids. Kept here is only the CDR3 DNA, which spans 45 bases and is read in frame from base 1. From the germline V gene (reference sequence), CDR1 is SEHNR and CDR2 is FQNEAQ. V is pared back by 3 bases and J by 1 base, with 12 bases lying between the germline termini. Instrument on record: Illumina HiSeq 1500. The public sequencing data were trimmed at Q25 with fastp and processed into clonotypes with MiXCR by TCRdb, which kept only in-frame beta chains. Each entry merges the rows of one CDR3 protein and shows their most common DNA and genes. This sample lists roughly 230,000 distinct CDR3 sequences; over 15% were detected once. Over 40% of the sample goes to the ten largest clones. This clonotype was seen at least ten times. Its antigen remains unidentified. No much larger clone exists at a distance of one base, and base qualities are not known.

This sequence uses TRBV7-9 and TRBJ1-1; a tentative D match to TRBD1 spans 5 bases. Input material: CD8+ T cells from PBMCs. This receptor was taken from a human donor in good health (CMV status not recorded). Some clones in this sample may be carry-over from other donors' samples. The DNA sequence is given as TGTGCCAGCAGCTTGGTTCGGGGCGAGAACACTGAAGCTTTCTTT. Its protein product is CASSLVRGENTEAFF.